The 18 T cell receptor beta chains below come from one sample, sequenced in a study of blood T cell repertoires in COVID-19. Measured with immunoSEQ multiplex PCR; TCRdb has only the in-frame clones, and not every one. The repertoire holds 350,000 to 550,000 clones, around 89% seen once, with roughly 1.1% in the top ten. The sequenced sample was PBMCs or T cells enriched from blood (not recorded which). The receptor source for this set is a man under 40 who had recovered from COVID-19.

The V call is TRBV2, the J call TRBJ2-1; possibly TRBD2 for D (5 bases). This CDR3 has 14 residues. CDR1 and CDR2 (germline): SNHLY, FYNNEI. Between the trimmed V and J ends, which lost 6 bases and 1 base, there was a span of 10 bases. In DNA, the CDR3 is TGTGCCAGCAGCCCGGGAAGGTCCTACAATGAGCAGTTCTTC. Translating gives CASSPGRSYNEQFF.

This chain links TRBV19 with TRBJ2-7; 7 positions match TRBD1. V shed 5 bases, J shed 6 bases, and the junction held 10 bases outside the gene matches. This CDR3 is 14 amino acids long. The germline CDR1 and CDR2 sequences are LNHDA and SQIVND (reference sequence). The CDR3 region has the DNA TGTGCCAGTAGTGCCGACAGGGAAGTCTCCGAGCAGTACTTC. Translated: CASSADREVSEQYF.

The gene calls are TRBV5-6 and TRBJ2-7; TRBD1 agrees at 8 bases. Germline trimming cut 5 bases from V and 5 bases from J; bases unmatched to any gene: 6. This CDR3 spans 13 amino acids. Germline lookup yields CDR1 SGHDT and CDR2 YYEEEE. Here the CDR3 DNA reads TGTGCCAGCAGACGGACAGGGTCGAACGAGCAGTACTTC. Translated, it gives CASRRTGSNEQYF.

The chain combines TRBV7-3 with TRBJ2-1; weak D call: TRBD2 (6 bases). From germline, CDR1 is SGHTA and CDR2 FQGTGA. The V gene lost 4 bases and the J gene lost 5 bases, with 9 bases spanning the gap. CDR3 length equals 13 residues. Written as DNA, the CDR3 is TGTGCCAGCAGCTGGACTACTAACAATGAGCAGTTCTTC. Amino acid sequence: CASSWTTNNEQFF.

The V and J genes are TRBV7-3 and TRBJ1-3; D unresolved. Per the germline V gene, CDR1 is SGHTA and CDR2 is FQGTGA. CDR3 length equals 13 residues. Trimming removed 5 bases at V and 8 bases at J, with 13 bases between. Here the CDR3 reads CASSVGPEDTIYF. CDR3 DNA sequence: TGTGCCAGCAGCGTGGGCCCGGAGGACACCATATATTTT.

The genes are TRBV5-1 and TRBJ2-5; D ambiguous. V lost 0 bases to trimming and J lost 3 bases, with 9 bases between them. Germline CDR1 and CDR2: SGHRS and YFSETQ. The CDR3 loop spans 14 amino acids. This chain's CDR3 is CASSLGSKKETQYF. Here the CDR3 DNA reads TGCGCCAGCAGCTTGGGGAGCAAGAAAGAGACCCAGTACTTC.

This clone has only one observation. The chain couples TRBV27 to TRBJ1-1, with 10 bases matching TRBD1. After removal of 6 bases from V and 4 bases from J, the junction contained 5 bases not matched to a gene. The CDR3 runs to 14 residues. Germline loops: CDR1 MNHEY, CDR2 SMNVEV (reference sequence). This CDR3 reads CASRQRTGGTEAFF. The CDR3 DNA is TGTGCCAGCAGGCAACGGACAGGGGGCACTGAAGCTTTCTTT.

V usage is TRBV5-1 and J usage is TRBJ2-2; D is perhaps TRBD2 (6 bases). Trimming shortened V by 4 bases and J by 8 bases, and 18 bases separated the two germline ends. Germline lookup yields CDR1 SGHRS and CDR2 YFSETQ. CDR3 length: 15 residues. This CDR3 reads CASSPPAGWDGELFF. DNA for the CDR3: TGCGCCAGCAGCCCCCCAGCGGGTTGGGATGGGGAGCTGTTTTTT.

CDR3 amino acids: CASSLGLGADTQYF. CDR3 coding DNA: TGCGCCAGCAGCTTGGGACTAGGGGCAGATACGCAGTATTTT. The chain links TRBV5-1 to TRBJ2-3; tentative D call: TRBD2 (6 bases). Germline V gives CDR1 SGHRS, CDR2 YFSETQ. The CDR3 totals 14 residues. V dropped 0 bases and J dropped 4 bases, with 9 bases sitting between them.

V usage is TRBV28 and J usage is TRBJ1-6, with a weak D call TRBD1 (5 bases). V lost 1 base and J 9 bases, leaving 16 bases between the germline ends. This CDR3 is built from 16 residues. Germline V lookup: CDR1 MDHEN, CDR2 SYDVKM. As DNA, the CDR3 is TGTGCCAGCAGTTTATTGTCAGGGTATCTTGGTTCACCCCTCCACTTT. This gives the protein CASSLLSGYLGSPLHF.

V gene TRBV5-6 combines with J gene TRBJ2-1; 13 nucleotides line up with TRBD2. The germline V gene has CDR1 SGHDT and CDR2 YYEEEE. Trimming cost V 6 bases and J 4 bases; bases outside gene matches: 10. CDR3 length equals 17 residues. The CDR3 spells CASTGLKLAGGYNEQFF. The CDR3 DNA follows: TGTGCCAGCACCGGTTTGAAACTAGCGGGAGGGTACAATGAGCAGTTCTTC.

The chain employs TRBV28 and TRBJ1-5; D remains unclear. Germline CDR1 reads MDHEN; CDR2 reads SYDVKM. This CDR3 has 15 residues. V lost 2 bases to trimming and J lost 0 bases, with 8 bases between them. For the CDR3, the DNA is TGTGCCAGCAGTTTAGCGACACTTAGCAATCAGCCCCAGCATTTT. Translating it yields CASSLATLSNQPQHF.

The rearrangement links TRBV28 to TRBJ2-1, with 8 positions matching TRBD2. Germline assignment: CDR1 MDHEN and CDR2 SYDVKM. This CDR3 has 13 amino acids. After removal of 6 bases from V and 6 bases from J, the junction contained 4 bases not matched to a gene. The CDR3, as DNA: TGTGCCAGCAGAAGTAGCGGGATCAATGAGCAGTTCTTC. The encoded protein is CASRSSGINEQFF.

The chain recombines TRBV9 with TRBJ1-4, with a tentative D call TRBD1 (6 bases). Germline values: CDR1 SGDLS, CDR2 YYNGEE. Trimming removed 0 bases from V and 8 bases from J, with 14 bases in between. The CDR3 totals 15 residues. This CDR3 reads CASSVDGTRSEKLFF. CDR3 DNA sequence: TGTGCCAGCAGCGTAGATGGGACACGCTCGGAAAAACTGTTTTTT.

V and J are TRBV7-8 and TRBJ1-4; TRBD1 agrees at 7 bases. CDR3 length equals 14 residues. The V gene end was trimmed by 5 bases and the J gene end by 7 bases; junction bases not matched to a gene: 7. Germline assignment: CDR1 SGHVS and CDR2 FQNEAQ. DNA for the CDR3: TGTGCCAGCAGCCAACAGGGGTTGAGTGAAAAACTGTTTTTT. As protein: CASSQQGLSEKLFF.

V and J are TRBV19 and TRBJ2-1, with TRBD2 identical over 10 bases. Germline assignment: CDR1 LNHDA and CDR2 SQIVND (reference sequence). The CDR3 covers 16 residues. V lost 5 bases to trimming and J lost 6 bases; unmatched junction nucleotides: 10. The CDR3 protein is CASSLASGSFGNEQFF. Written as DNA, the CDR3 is TGTGCCAGTAGTTTGGCTAGCGGGAGTTTCGGCAATGAGCAGTTCTTC. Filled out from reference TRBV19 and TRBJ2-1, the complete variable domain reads DGGITQSPKYLFRKEGQNVTLSCEQNLNHDAMYWYRQDPGQGLRLIYYSQIVNDFQKGDIAEGYSVSREKKESFPLTVTSAQKNPTAFYLCASSLASGSFGNEQFFGPGTRLTVL.

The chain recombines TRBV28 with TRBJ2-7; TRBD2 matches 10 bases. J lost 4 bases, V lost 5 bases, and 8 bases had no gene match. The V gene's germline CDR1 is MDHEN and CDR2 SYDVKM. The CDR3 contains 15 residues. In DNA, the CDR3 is TGTGCCAGCAGTCCCCGAGGGACTAGCGATTACGAGCAGTACTTC. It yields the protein CASSPRGTSDYEQYF. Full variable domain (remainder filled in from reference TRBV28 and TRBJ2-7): DVKVTQSSRYLVKRTGEKVFLECVQDMDHENMFWYRQDPGLGLRLIYFSYDVKMKEKGDIPEGYSVSREKKERFSLILESASTNQTSMYLCASSPRGTSDYEQYFGPGTRLTVT.

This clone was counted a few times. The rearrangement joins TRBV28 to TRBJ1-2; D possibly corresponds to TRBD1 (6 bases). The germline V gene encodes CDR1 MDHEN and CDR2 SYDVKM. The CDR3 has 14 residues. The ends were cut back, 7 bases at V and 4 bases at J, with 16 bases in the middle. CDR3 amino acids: CASTRTGTTYGYTF. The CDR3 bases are TGTGCCAGCACTCGAACCGGGACAACCTATGGCTACACCTTC.